This T cell receptor (beta chain) was captured by sequencing in a study of blood T cell repertoires in COVID-19. Looking at the study overall: There were acute and convalescent COVID-19 samples, and they came from the United States, Italy and Spain. T cells, B-cell-depleted T cells, or PBMCs supplied cDNA or gDNA.

In the original analysis: Amplifying reference gene primers gave estimates of nucleated cell counts. Assay used: immunoSEQ multiplex PCR; TCRdb lists only in-frame clones, some missing. V and J calls and clone size are those listed in that table; D and trimming were worked out from the DNA. This table holds 150,000 to 200,000 clones, around 86% found once. Looked up from germline, CDR1 is SGHRS and CDR2 is YFSETQ. CDR3 length: 20 residues. V was clipped by 0 bases and J by 0 bases; unmatched bases: 14. This clone occurred once. Sequencing was performed on peripheral blood. The chain has TRBV5-1 and TRBJ1-5; 8 bases line up with TRBD1. This receptor was taken from a woman aged 25 to 39 with active or convalescent COVID-19. CDR3 bases: TGCGCCAGCAGCTTGGTCGGACAGGGTAATACGTTCGATAGCAATCAGCCCCAGCATTTT. Protein: CASSLVGQGNTFDSNQPQHF. The complete variable domain, with remaining parts taken from reference TRBV5-1 and TRBJ1-5, reads KAGVTQTPRYLIKTRGQQVTLSCSPISGHRSVSWYQQTPGQGLQFLFEYFSETQRNKGNFPGRFSGRQFSNSRSEMNVSTLELGDSALYLCASSLVGQGNTFDSNQPQHFGDGTRLSIL.